This T cell receptor (beta chain) came from a study of read filtering for tumor transcriptome and immune sequencing. About the study: TCR-mapped reads were about 4.05 to 11 million with IR-seq versus 85 to 1273 with RNA-seq.

This clonotype was seen just once. Relative to the germline gene, one junction end is altered; a read error may explain this. This library used roughly 430 ng RNA and molecular barcoded adaptors spanning alpha/delta and beta/gamma chains. From the reads, TCRdb called clonotypes with MiXCR, one entry per CDR3 protein. The table includes fewer than 35,000 distinct CDR3 sequences, less than 20% detected once. This CDR3 region has 14 residues. CDR1 and CDR2 (germline): SQVTM, ANQGSEA. This chain joins TRBV29-1 and TRBJ1-4; TRBD1 matches at 12 bases. The source material was a population of CD138-negative cells sorted from bone marrow. The source of this sequence is a donor at least 40 years old with multiple myeloma. The DNA of the CDR3 is TGCAGCGTGGGGACAGGGGGCATTAATGAGAAACTGTTTTTT. This translates into CSVGTGGINEKLFF.